The clone carrying this T cell receptor beta chain was seen only once. These data are taken from a study of blood T cell repertoires in COVID-19. About the research overall: Material from acute and convalescent COVID-19 was sourced from the United States, Italy and Spain.

As processed by the authors: The authors estimated nucleated cell counts from reference gene primer amplification. Clones were read by immunoSEQ multiplex PCR, and TCRdb kept only the in-frame ones, dropping some. The V and J calls and clone size come from that table; D and trimming were worked out from the DNA. The sample lists about 270,000 clones, 90% seen once, with roughly 3.9% in the top ten. Sequenced material: PBMCs or T cells enriched from blood (not recorded which). The source is a woman aged 30 to 39 with acute COVID-19.

The chain's CDR3 is CASSSQERDSPLHF. CDR3 nucleotide sequence: TGTGCCAGCAGTTCACAGGAGCGGGATTCACCCCTCCACTTT. The V call is TRBV2, the J call TRBJ1-6, with D perhaps matching TRBD1 (5 bases). The CDR3 covers 14 residues. V lost 5 bases and J lost 8, with 13 bases in between. CDR1 is SNHLY, CDR2 FYNNEI, per germline.